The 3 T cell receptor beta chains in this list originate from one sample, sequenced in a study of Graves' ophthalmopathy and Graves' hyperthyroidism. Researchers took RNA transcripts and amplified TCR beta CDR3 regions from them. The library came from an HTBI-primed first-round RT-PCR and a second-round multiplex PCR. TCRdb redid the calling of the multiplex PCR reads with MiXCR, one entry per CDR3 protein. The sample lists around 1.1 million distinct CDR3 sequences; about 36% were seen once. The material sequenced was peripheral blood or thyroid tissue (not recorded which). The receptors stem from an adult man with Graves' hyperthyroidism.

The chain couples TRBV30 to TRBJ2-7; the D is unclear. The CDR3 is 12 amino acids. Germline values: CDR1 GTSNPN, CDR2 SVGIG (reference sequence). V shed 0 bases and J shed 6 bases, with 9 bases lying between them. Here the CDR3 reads CAWSVGGSEQYF. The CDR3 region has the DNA TGTGCCTGGAGTGTAGGCGGTAGCGAGCAGTACTTC.

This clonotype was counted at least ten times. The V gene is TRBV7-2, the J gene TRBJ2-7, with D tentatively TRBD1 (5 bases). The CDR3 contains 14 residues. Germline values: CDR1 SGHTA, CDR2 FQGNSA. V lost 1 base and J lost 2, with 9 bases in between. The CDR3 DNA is TGTGCCAGCAGCTTAGACCCAGGGCCCTACGAGCAGTACTTC. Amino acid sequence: CASSLDPGPYEQYF.

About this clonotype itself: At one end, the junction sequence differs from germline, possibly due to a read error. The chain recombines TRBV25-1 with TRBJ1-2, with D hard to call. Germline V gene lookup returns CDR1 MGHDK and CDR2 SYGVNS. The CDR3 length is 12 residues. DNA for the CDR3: TGTGCCAGCAGTGAGGTAGGGCGAGGCTGCACCTTC. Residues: CASSEVGRGCTF.